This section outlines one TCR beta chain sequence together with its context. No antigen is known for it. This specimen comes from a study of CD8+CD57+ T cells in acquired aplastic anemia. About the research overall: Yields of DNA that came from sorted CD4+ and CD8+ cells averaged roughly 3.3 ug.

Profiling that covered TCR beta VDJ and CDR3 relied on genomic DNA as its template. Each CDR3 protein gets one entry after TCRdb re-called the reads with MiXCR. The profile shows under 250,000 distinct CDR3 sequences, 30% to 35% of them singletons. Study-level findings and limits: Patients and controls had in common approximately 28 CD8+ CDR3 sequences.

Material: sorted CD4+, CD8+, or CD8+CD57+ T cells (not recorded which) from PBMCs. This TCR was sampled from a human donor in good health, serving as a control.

For the CDR3, the DNA is TGTGCCACCAGTGATCCCAGCCGGACTAGCGGGGGAAGTGATACGCAGTATTTT. This codes for CATSDPSRTSGGSDTQYF. The rearrangement uses TRBV24-1 and TRBJ2-3; 13 bases match TRBD2. V dropped 3 bases and J dropped 6; count of bases not matched to a gene: 11. The CDR3 is made up of 18 amino acids. Per the germline V gene, CDR1 is KGHDR and CDR2 is SFDVKD.